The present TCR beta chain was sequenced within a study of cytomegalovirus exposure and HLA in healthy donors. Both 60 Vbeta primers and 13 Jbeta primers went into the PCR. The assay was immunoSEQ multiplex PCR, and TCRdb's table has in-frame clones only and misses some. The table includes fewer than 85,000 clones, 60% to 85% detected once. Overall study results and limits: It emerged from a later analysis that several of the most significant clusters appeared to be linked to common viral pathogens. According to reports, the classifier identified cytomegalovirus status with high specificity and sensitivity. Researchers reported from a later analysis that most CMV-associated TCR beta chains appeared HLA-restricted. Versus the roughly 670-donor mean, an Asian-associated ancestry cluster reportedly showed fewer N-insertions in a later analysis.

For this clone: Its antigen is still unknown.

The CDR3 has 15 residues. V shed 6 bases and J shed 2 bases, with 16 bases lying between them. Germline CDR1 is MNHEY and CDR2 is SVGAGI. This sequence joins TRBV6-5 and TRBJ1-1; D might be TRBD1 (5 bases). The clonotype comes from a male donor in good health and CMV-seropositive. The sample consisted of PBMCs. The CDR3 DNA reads TGTGCCAGCAGAACACAGACAGACGGCAACACTGAAGCTTTCTTT. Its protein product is CASRTQTDGNTEAFF.